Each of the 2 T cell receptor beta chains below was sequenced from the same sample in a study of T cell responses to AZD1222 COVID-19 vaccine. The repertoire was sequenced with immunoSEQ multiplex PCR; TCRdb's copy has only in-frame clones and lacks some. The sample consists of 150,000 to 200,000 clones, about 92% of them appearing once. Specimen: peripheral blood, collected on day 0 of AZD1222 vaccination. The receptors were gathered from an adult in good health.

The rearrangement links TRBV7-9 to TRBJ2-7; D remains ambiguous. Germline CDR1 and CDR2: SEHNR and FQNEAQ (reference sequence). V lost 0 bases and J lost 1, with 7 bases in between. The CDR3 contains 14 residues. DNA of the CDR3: TGTGCCAGCAGCTTAGCGGTTGCATCCTACGAGCAGTACTTC. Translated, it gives CASSLAVASYEQYF.

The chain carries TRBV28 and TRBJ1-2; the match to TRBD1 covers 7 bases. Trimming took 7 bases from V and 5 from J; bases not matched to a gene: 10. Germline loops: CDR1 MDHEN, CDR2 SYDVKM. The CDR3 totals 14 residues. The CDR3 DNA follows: TGTGCCAGCAATCCTACAGGGGCCCCATATGGCTACACCTTC. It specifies CASNPTGAPYGYTF.